This TCR beta chain was documented in a study of blood T cell repertoires in COVID-19 (dated by TCRdb to the early 2020s). Broadly, across the study: Samples from collaborators originated in the United States, Italy and Spain and spanned both the acute and convalescent phases of COVID-19. The material from the prospective study consisted of cDNA or gDNA derived from T cells, B-cell-depleted T cells, or PBMCs. Subjects who had been exposed to COVID-19, were actively infected with it, or had recovered from it provided the deeply sampled blood TCRbeta repertoires that made up the dataset. A freely available public database, intended as a resource for researchers studying the immune response to SARS-CoV-2, is where the repertoires were released. The samples were drawn from the first 160 participants of the ongoing ImmuneRACE study and from under 1,500 subjects provided by 6 global collaborators. A de-identified subject ID, COVID-19 status, age in years and sex were almost always included in the sample metadata. Where HLA class I and class II types were available, the types were taken from metadata supplied by the sample provider, not from assay-based typing.

Inclusive of the bounding cysteine and phenylalanine, the CDR3 is 14 residues long. Only CDR3 DNA remains: 42 bases, in frame from the first base. For CDR1 and CDR2, the germline V gene lists SNHLY and FYNNEI. V and J lose 1 base and 4 bases, and a span of 10 bases separates them. TCRbeta CDR3 regions were amplified from genomic DNA using the immunoSEQ Assay, a bias-controlled multiplex PCR. The authors processed their data as follows. Within the assay, amplification of reference gene primers was used to estimate how many nucleated cells each sample contained. To quantify the absolute abundance of each unique TCRbeta CDR3 rearrangement, sequence reads were collapsed and filtered. For each sample, productive Simpson clonality was calculated by taking the square root of Simpson's diversity index across productive rearrangements. TCRdb retrieved this table from immuneACCESS and kept in-frame rearrangements only. Not all clones are present; in checked studies, unresolved V genes account for under half, and no reason is known for the remainder. V and J calls and clone size are copied from that table; D and trimming were computed from the DNA. The sample has roughly 230,000 clones on record, 82% of them singletons. The biggest ten clones account for roughly 3.5% of the sample.

Paper-wide results and their limitations: Clinical and demographic metadata were provided uncurated, with the amount varying by source and participant.

Enrolling through a virtual design, the prospective study's participants ranged in age from roughly 18 to 90 years and lived across some 22 United States geographic areas. In the prospective study, cohorts were assigned on the basis of participant-reported clinical history obtained from a screening survey and a study questionnaire. Recovered participants in ImmuneRACE Cohort 3 were defined by two consecutive negative NP/OP PCR tests, clearance by a healthcare professional, or resolution of symptoms. Each participant in the prospective study had whole blood, serum and a nasopharyngeal or oropharyngeal swab collected by mobile phlebotomists. Over a roughly two-month period, participants in the prospective study had the option of providing additional blood draws and questionnaires. Before DNA extraction, prospective study blood samples were shipped either frozen or at room temperature. This clone was observed a few times. Its antigen is currently not known. No qualities accompany the bases; no much larger clone lies one base away.

The rearrangement combines TRBV2 with TRBJ1-2, with TRBD1 tentatively as D gene (6 bases match). This clonotype was sampled from a woman aged 60-75 years who had recovered from COVID-19. Material: PBMCs or T cells enriched from blood (not recorded which). The base sequence is TGTGCCAGCAGTGAAGGACAGGAGGTCTATGGCTACACCTTC. Its protein reads: CASSEGQEVYGYTF.